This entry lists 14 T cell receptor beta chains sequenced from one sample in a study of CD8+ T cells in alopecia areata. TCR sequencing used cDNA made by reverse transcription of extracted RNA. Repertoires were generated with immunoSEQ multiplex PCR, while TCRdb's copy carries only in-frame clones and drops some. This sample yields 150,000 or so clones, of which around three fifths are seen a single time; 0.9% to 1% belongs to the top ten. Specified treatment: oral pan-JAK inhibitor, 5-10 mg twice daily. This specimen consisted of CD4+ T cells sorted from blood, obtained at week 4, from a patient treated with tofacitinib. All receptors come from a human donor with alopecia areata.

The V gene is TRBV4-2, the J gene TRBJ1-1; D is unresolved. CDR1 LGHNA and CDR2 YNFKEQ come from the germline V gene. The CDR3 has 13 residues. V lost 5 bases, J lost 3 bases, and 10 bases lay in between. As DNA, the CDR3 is TGTGCCAGCAGCACCTTATCGGACACTGAAGCTTTCTTT. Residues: CASSTLSDTEAFF.

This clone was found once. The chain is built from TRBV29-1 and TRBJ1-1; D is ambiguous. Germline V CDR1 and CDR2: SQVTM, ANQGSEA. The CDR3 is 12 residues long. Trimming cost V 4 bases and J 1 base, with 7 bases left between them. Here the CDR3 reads CSVVPTNTEAFF. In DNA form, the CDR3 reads TGCAGCGTTGTACCCACGAACACTGAAGCTTTCTTT.

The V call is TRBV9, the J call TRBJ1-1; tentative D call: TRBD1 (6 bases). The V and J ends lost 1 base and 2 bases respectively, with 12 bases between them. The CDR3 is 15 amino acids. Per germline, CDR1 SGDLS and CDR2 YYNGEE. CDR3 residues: CASSVKGGKNTEAFF. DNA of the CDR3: TGTGCCAGCAGCGTAAAAGGGGGGAAAAACACTGAAGCTTTCTTT. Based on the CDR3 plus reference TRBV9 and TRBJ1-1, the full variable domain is DSGVTQTPKHLITATGQRVTLRCSPRSGDLSVYWYQQSLDQGLQFLIQYYNGEERAKGNILERFSAQQFPDLHSELNLSSLELGDSALYFCASSVKGGKNTEAFFGQGTRLTVV.

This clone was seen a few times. CDR3 sequence: CASSYSGGEGTEQYF. CDR3 coding DNA: TGTGCCAGCAGTTACTCAGGGGGGGAAGGGACCGAGCAGTACTTC. V usage is TRBV6-5 and J usage is TRBJ2-7; the D gene is possibly TRBD2 (7 bases). The CDR3 contains 15 residues. The V gene's germline CDR1 is MNHEY and CDR2 SVGAGI. Trimming left V 0 bases short and J 6 bases short, with 15 bases between.

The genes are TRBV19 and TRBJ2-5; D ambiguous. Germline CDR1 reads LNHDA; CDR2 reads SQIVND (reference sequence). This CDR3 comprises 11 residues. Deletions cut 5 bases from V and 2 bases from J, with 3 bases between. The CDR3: CASSQQETQYF. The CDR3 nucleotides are TGTGCCAGTAGTCAACAAGAGACCCAGTACTTC.

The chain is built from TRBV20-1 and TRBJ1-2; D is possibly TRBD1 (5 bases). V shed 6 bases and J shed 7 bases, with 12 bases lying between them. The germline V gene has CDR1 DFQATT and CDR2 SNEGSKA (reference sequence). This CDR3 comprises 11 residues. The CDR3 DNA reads TGCAGTGCCCGCAGGGATCCTGGCTACACCTTC. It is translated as CSARRDPGYTF.

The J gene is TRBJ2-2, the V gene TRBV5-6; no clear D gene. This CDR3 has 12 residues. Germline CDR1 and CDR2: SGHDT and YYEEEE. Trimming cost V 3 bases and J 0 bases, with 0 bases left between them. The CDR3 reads CASSSNTGELFF. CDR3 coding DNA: TGTGCCAGCAGCTCGAACACCGGGGAGCTGTTTTTT. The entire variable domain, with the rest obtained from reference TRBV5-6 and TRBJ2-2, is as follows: DAGVTQSPTHLIKTRGQQVTLRCSPKSGHDTVSWYQQALGQGPQFIFQYYEEEERQRGNFPDRFSGHQFPNYSSELNVNALLLGDSALYLCASSSNTGELFFGEGSRLTVL.

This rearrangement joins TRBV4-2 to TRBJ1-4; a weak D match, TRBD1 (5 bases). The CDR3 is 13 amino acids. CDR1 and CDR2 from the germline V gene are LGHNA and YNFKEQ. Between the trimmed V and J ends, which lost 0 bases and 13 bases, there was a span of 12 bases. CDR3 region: CASSQEPGGGLFF. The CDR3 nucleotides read TGTGCCAGCAGCCAAGAGCCGGGTGGGGGACTGTTTTTT.

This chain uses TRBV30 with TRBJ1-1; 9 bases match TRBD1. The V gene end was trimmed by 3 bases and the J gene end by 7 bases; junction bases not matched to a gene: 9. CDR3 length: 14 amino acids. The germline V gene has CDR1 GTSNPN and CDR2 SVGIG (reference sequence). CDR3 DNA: TGTGCCTGGAGCCCGACAGGGGGAACCGGTGAAGCTTTCTTT. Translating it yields CAWSPTGGTGEAFF.

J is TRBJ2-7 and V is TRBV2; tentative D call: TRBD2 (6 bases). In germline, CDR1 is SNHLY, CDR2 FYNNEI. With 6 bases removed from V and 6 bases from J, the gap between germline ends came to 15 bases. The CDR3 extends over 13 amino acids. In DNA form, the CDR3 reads TGTGCCAGCAGCGGGACTCCCCAGTCCGAGCAGTACTTC. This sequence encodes CASSGTPQSEQYF.

CDR3 region: CSVRQEVLSSYNEQFF. CDR3 nucleotides: TGCAGCGTGAGACAGGAAGTACTTAGCTCCTACAATGAGCAGTTCTTC. This rearrangement joins TRBV29-1 to TRBJ2-1; D might be TRBD1 (6 bases). This CDR3 comprises 16 residues. Trimming took off 6 bases at V and 0 bases at J, with 18 bases between the two ends. CDR1 and CDR2 (germline): SQVTM, ANQGSEA.

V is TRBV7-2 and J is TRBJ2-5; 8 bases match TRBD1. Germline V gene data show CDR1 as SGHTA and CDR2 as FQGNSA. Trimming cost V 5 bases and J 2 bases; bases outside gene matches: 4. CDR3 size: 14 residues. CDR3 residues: CASSQQGGQETQYF. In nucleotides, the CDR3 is TGTGCCAGCAGCCAACAGGGGGGACAAGAGACCCAGTACTTC.

For the CDR3, the DNA is TGTGCCAGCAGTTTCATGGGACAGGGCCAAGAGACCCAGTACTTC. It yields the protein CASSFMGQGQETQYF. V gene TRBV27 combines with J gene TRBJ2-5; the match to TRBD1 covers 9 bases. V gave up 3 bases and J gave up 1 base; unmatched junction bases: 3. Per germline, CDR1 MNHEY and CDR2 SMNVEV (reference sequence). This CDR3 spans 15 amino acids.

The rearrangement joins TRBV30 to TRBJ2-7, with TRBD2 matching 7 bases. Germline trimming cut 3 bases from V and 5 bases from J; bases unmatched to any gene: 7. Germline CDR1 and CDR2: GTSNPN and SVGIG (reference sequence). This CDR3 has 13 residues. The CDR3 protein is CAWRDSGTNEQYF. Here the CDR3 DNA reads TGTGCCTGGAGGGACTCCGGGACTAACGAGCAGTACTTC.